The 23 T cell receptor beta chains below all came from one sample that was sequenced in a study of tumor-infiltrating lymphocytes in oesophageal squamous cell carcinoma. TCRdb reprocessed the PCR reads with MiXCR, giving one entry per CDR3 protein. The data contain about 20,000 distinct CDR3 sequences, about 40% of them singletons. Sequencing was carried out using normal esophageal tissue next to the tumor. Receptor source: a male donor with esophageal squamous cell carcinoma.

This clonotype rates as medium-sized. The chain recombines TRBV7-9 with TRBJ2-1; D is possibly TRBD1 or TRBD2 (5 bases each). From germline, CDR1 is SEHNR and CDR2 FQNEAQ (reference sequence). The CDR3 contains 15 residues. Trimming removed 4 bases from V and 15 bases from J, with 25 bases in between. The CDR3 DNA is TGTGCCAGCAGCTCCGGGACGGATGGAGTACCCCTTCTGTTCTTC. Protein product: CASSSGTDGVPLLFF. The entire variable domain, with the rest obtained from reference TRBV7-9 and TRBJ2-1, is as follows: DTGVSQNPRHKITKRGQNVTFRCDPISEHNRLYWYRQTLGQGPEFLTYFQNEAQLEKSRLLSDRFSAERPKGSFSTLEIQRTEQGDSAMYLCASSSGTDGVPLLFFGPGTRLTVL.

This clonotype came up many times. The CDR3: CASSVDQGTDTQYF. Here the CDR3 DNA reads TGTGCCAGCAGCGTAGACCAGGGCACAGATACGCAGTATTTT. The chain has TRBV9 and TRBJ2-3; D call uncertain. Trimming removed 0 bases at V and 1 base at J, with 6 bases between. CDR3 length: 14 residues. Germline lookup yields CDR1 SGDLS and CDR2 YYNGEE.

The chain employs TRBV10-3 and TRBJ2-5; possible D gene TRBD1, 7 bases. CDR1 and CDR2 (germline): ENHRY, SYGVKD. There are 15 residues in the CDR3. V shed 3 bases and J shed 1 base, with 12 bases lying between them. Here the CDR3 DNA reads TGTGCCATCAGTGACAGGGGGGCCCTCCAAGAGACCCAGTACTTC. Its translation is CAISDRGALQETQYF.

As regards this clonotype: A much larger clone lies a single base off, so this may be a read error. This chain joins TRBV5-4 and TRBJ2-5; TRBD2 agrees at 7 bases. J lost 11 bases, V lost 4 bases, and 14 bases had no gene match. The CDR3 sequence is 14 residues long. The germline V gene encodes CDR1 SGHNT and CDR2 YYREEE (reference sequence). The CDR3, as DNA: TGTGCCAGCAGCGGAGGGGCTAGCGGCTACGATCAGTACTTC. It codes for CASSGGASGYDQYF.

This chain links TRBV3-1 with TRBJ2-6; D possibly corresponds to TRBD2 (6 bases). The CDR3 sequence is 17 residues long. From germline, CDR1 is LGHDT and CDR2 YNNKEL (reference sequence). V lost 1 base and J lost 2, with 12 bases in between. DNA for the CDR3: TGTGCCAGCAGCCAAGTCCGGGGGATGGCTGGGGCCAACGTCCTGACTTTC. As protein: CASSQVRGMAGANVLTF.

This clonotype is deemed medium-sized (0.01 to 0.1%). The rearrangement uses TRBV7-2 and TRBJ2-7, with D unclear. Trimming pared 5 bases from V and 5 bases from J, leaving 13 bases between. The CDR3 contains 13 residues. Germline V CDR1 and CDR2: SGHTA, FQGNSA. The CDR3 DNA reads TGTGCCAGCAGCCCCCGTTGGGATCACGAGCAGTACTTC. Amino acid sequence: CASSPRWDHEQYF. The full variable domain, with the rest looked up from reference TRBV7-2 and TRBJ2-7, is GAGVSQSPSNKVTEKGKDVELRCDPISGHTALYWYRQSLGQGLEFLIYFQGNSAPDKSGLPSDRFSAERTGGSVSTLTIQRTQQEDSAVYLCASSPRWDHEQYFGPGTRLTVT.

This clonotype is labeled medium-sized. V is TRBV7-3 and J is TRBJ2-5; D not resolved. Trimming stripped 0 bases from V and 9 bases from J, with 11 bases between. Germline assignment: CDR1 SGHTA and CDR2 FQGTGA. This CDR3 contains 13 residues. The CDR3 region has the DNA TGTGCCAGCAGCTTAACCGTGGGCCAGGCCCAGTACTTC. It encodes CASSLTVGQAQYF.

The rearrangement joins TRBV3-1 to TRBJ1-4; possible D gene TRBD1, 5 bases. CDR3 length equals 14 residues. From germline, CDR1 is LGHDT and CDR2 YNNKEL (reference sequence). With 5 bases removed from V and 5 bases from J, the gap between germline ends came to 12 bases. CDR3 residues: CASSTGTGNEKLFF. CDR3 bases: TGTGCCAGCAGCACCGGGACGGGGAATGAAAAACTGTTTTTT.

Note on this clonotype: One end of the junction varies from germline; a read error may be responsible. CDR3 DNA sequence: TGCGCCAGCAGCTTACAGGGGGTGCATGAGAAACTGTATTTT. This sequence encodes CASSLQGVHEKLYF. The chain links TRBV5-1 to TRBJ2-7; TRBD1 matches 8 bases. This CDR3 has 14 residues. CDR1 and CDR2 (germline): SGHRS, YFSETQ.

Regarding this clonotype: Given the absence of the conserved phenylalanine or tryptophan at the CDR3 end, a read error is likely. Because the CDR3's place on the DNA is in doubt, the DNA is left out and the CDR3 is given as listed by TCRdb. V gene TRBV7-4 combines with J gene TRBJ1-1; the table's D call TRBD1 went unverified against the DNA. Ends included, the CDR3 has 19 residues. The germline V gene encodes CDR1 SGHVT and CDR2 SQSDAQ. CDR3: CASSLETGGRRYNEQYFGP.

The rearrangement joins TRBV30 to TRBJ2-5; 13 bases agree with TRBD2. The DNA end lines up better with TRBJ2-1; the J call may be wrong. Germline V gene data show CDR1 as GTSNPN and CDR2 as SVGIG (reference sequence). The CDR3 covers 16 residues. The CDR3, as DNA: TGTGCCTGGAGTGTACGCGGGACTAGCGGGATTAATGAGCAGTTCTTC. As protein: CAWSVRGTSGINEQFF.

This clonotype has at least ten counts. The rearrangement uses TRBV13 and TRBJ2-1; 9 nucleotides line up with TRBD2. This CDR3 spans 16 amino acids. The germline V gene has CDR1 PRHDT and CDR2 FYEKMQ (reference sequence). V lost 0 bases, J lost 7 bases, and 7 bases stayed unmatched. The CDR3 region has the DNA TGTGCCAGCAGCTTAGGCATCGGCGGGAGGGCGAATGAGCAGTTCTTC. Its protein is CASSLGIGGRANEQFF.

V usage is TRBV7-8 and J usage is TRBJ1-6; a weak D match, TRBD1 (5 bases). The closer fit of TRBJ1-2 to the DNA end suggests the J call may be wrong. Looked up from germline, CDR1 is SGHVS and CDR2 is FQNEAQ. The CDR3 is made up of 17 amino acids. The CDR3 loop reads CASSALADPQGRDGYTF. The CDR3 nucleotides read TGTGCCAGCAGCGCTCTAGCCGACCCCCAGGGCCGGGATGGCTACACCTTC.

There are a few counts of this clonotype. The chain couples TRBV12-3 or TRBV12-4 to TRBJ2-7, with 9 nucleotides matching TRBD1. The CDR3 is 14 residues long. The trim removed 2 bases at V and 6 bases at J, leaving 5 bases unmatched. The CDR3 spells CASSLWGQGSEQYF. The DNA of the CDR3 is TGTGCCAGCAGTTTATGGGGACAGGGATCCGAGCAGTACTTC.

This sequence joins TRBV4-1 and TRBJ2-1; no definite D call. The J call is uncertain, as TRBJ2-7 better fits the DNA end. Germline loops: CDR1 MGHRA, CDR2 YSYEKL. The CDR3 consists of 12 residues. Written as DNA, the CDR3 is TGCGCCAGCAGCCAAGAGTCGAGTGAGCAGTACTTC. Its translation is CASSQESSEQYF.

There are many counts of this clonotype. This sequence joins TRBV10-2 and TRBJ2-1; TRBD2 aligns across 7 bases. From germline, CDR1 is WSHSY and CDR2 SAAADI. The CDR3 has 14 amino acids. V dropped 6 bases and J dropped 6; count of bases not matched to a gene: 8. The CDR3 bases are TGCGCCAGCAGACTAAGCGGGATGGCCAATGAGCAGTTCTTC. Amino acid sequence: CASRLSGMANEQFF.

This clonotype was detected ten times or more. The gene calls are TRBV7-3 and TRBJ2-7; D is perhaps TRBD2 (6 bases). The J call may be wrong; the DNA end is better matched by TRBJ2-1. Germline CDR1 SGHTA, CDR2 FQGTGA. The CDR3 extends over 15 amino acids. CDR3 coding DNA: TGTGCCAGCAGCTCCGGGCGGGACCTACACAATGAGCAGTTCTTC. This translates into CASSSGRDLHNEQFF.

This clonotype was counted only a few times. The chain combines TRBV2 with TRBJ2-3, with TRBD2 as a possible D gene (7 bases). The V end was cut by 4 bases, the J end by 13 bases, with 18 bases between. Germline V gene sequence: CDR1 SNHLY, CDR2 FYNNEI. The CDR3 length is 13 residues. CDR3 amino acids: CASSGVAGAGKYF. In nucleotides, the CDR3 is TGTGCCAGCAGTGGTGTGGCGGGGGCGGGGAAGTATTTT.

This clonotype is medium-sized (0.01 to 0.1%) by share. V is TRBV6-1 and J is TRBJ2-3; the D gene could be TRBD1 or TRBD2 (5 bases each). Germline V gives CDR1 MNHNS, CDR2 SASEGT. This CDR3 is 15 amino acids long. V was pared by 6 bases and J by 3 bases, with 16 bases between. The CDR3 region is CASSLRGSETDTQYF. CDR3 sequence (DNA): TGTGCCAGCAGCTTGAGGGGAAGCGAGACAGATACGCAGTATTTT.

This clonotype was observed a handful of times. The V gene is TRBV7-2, the J gene TRBJ2-2; 9 bases agree with TRBD2. With 3 bases clipped from V and 4 bases from J, the junction kept 6 bases outside the gene matches. The CDR3 spans 16 residues. Germline V gives CDR1 SGHTA, CDR2 FQGNSA. The CDR3 loop is CASSLVSGRGTGELFF. In DNA, the CDR3 is TGTGCCAGCAGCTTGGTTAGCGGGAGAGGCACCGGGGAGCTGTTTTTT.

This clonotype was recorded many times. This chain links TRBV24-1 with TRBJ2-1; 10 bases line up with TRBD2. CDR1 is KGHDR, CDR2 SFDVKD, per germline. J gave up 7 bases and V 0 bases, and 8 bases lay outside the gene matches. This CDR3 spans 17 amino acids. The CDR3 DNA reads as TGTGCCACCAGTGATTTGGTCAGCGGGAGGGCTGGGAATGAGCAGTTCTTC. Protein: CATSDLVSGRAGNEQFF.

This clonotype showed up many times. The conserved phenylalanine or tryptophan is not found at the CDR3 terminus, so this likely reflects a read error. It is unclear where the CDR3 begins or ends on the DNA, so no DNA is shown, and the CDR3 is as TCRdb lists it. The V and J genes are TRBV7-3 and TRBJ2-6; TRBD2, the D gene given by the table, was not confirmed from the DNA. CDR1 is SGHTA and CDR2 is FQGTGA in the germline V gene. The CDR3 is 11 residues long, counting both termini. CDR3 amino acids: CASSFLLGRSL.

V usage is TRBV6-2 or TRBV6-3 and J usage is TRBJ2-1, with TRBD2 matching over 8 bases. With the DNA end fitting TRBJ2-7 better, the J assignment may be wrong. Germline V gives CDR1 MNHEY, CDR2 SVGEGT. The CDR3 has 16 amino acids. The CDR3 reads CASSPPGVAGFYEQYF. Here the CDR3 DNA reads TGTGCCAGCAGTCCCCCTGGGGTAGCGGGATTCTACGAGCAGTACTTC.